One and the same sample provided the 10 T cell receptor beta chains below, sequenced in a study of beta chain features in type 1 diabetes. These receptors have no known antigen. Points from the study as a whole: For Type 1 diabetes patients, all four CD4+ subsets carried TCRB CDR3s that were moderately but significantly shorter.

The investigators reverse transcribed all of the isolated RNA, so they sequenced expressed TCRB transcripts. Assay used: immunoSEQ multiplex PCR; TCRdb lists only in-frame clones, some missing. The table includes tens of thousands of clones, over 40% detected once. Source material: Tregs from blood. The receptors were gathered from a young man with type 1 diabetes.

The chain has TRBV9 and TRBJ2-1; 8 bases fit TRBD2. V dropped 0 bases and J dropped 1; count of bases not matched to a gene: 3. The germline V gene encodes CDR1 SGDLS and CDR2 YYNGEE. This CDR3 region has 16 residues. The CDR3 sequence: CASSVALAESYNEQFF. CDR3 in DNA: TGTGCCAGCAGCGTAGCACTAGCGGAGTCCTACAATGAGCAGTTCTTC.

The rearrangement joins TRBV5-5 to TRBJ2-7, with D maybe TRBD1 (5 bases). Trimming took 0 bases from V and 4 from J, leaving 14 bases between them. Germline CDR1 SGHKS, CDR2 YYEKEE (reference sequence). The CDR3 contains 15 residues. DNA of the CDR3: TGTGCCAGCAGCTTGGCACTTACAGGTAGTTACGAGCAGTACTTC. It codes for CASSLALTGSYEQYF.

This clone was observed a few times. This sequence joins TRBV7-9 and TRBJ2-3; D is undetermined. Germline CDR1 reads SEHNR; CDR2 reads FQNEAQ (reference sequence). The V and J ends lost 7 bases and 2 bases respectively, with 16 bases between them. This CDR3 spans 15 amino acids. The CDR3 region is CASNGFSRDTDTQYF. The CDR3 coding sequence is TGTGCCAGCAACGGGTTTTCAAGAGACACAGATACGCAGTATTTT.

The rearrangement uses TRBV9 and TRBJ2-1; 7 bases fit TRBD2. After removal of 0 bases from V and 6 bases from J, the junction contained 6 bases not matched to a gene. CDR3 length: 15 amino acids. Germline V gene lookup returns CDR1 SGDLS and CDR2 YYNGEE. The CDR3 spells CASSVAASGLNEQFF. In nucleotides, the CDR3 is TGTGCCAGCAGCGTAGCGGCTAGCGGACTCAATGAGCAGTTCTTC.

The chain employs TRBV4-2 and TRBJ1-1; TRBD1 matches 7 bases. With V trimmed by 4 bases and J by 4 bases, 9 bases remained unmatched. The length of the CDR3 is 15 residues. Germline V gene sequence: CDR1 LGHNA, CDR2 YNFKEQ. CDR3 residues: CASSPDRAGGTEAFF. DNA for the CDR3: TGTGCCAGCAGCCCTGACCGAGCAGGGGGCACTGAAGCTTTCTTT.

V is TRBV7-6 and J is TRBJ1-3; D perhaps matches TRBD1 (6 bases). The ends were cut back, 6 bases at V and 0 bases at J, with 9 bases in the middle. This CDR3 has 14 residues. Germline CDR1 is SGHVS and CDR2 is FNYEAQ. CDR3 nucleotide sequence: TGTGCCAGCAGGCCGGGACACTCTGGAAACACCATATATTTT. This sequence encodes CASRPGHSGNTIYF.

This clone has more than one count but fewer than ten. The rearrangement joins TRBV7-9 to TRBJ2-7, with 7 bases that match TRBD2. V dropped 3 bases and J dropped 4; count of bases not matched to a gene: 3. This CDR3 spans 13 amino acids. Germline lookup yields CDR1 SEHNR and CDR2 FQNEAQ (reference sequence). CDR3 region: CASSFSGSYEQYF. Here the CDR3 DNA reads TGTGCCAGCAGCTTTAGCGGGTCTTACGAGCAGTACTTC.

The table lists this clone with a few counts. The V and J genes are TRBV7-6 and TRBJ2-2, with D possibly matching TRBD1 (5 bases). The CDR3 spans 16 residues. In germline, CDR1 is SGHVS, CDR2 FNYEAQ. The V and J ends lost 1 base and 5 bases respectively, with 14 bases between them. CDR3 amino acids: CASSLGRGLVTGELFF. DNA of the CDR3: TGTGCCAGCAGCTTAGGAAGGGGCCTCGTGACCGGGGAGCTGTTTTTT.

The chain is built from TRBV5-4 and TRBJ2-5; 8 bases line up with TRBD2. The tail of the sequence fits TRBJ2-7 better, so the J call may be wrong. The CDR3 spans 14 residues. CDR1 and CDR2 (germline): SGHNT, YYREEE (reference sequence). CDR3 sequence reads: CASSLGLANSEQYF. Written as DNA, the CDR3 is TGTGCCAGCAGCTTGGGACTAGCGAACTCCGAGCAGTACTTC.

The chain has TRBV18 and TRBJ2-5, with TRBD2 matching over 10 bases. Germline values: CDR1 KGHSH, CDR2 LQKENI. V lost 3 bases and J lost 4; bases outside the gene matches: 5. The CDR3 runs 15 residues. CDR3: CASSPPSGRRETQYF. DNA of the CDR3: TGTGCCAGCTCACCTCCTAGCGGGAGACGAGAGACCCAGTACTTC.